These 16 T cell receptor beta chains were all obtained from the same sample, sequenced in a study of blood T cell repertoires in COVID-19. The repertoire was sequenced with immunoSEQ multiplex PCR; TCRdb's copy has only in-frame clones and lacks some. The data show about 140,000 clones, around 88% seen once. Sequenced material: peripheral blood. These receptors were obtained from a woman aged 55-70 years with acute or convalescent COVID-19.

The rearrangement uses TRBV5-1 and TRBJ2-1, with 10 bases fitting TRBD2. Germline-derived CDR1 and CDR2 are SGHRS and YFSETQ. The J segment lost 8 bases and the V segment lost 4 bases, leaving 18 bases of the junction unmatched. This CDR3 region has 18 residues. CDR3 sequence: CASSPDPSGGLIVDEQFF. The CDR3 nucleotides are TGCGCCAGCAGCCCGGACCCTAGCGGGGGCCTTATAGTGGATGAGCAGTTCTTC.

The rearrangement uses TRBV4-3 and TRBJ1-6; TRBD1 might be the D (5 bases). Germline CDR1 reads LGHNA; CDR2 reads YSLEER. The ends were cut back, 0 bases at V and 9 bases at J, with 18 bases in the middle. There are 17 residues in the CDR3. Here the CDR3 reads CASSQDSAGLLSSPLHF. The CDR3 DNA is TGCGCCAGCAGCCAAGACTCGGCAGGGCTGCTCAGTTCACCCCTCCACTTT.

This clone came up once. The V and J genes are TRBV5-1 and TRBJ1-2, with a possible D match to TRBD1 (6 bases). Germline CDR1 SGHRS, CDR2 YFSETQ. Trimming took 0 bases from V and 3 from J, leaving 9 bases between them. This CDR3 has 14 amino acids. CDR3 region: CASSLAQGHYGYTF. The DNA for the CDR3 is TGCGCCAGCAGCTTGGCTCAGGGGCACTATGGCTACACCTTC. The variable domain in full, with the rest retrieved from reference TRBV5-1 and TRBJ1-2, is KAGVTQTPRYLIKTRGQQVTLSCSPISGHRSVSWYQQTPGQGLQFLFEYFSETQRNKGNFPGRFSGRQFSNSRSEMNVSTLELGDSALYLCASSLAQGHYGYTFGSGTRLTVV.

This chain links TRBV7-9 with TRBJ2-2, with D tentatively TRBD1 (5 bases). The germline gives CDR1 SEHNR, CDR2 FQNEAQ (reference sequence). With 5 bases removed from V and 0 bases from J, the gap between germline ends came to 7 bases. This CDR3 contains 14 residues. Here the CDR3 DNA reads TGTGCCAGCAGCAGGGGCGCGAACACCGGGGAGCTGTTTTTT. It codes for CASSRGANTGELFF.

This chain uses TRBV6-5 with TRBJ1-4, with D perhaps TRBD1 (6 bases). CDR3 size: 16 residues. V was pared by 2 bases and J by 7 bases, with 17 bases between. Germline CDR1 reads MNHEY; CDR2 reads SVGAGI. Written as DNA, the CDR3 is TGTGCCAGCAGTTACGACCTAGGGGGACAAATTGAAAAACTGTTTTTT. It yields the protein CASSYDLGGQIEKLFF.

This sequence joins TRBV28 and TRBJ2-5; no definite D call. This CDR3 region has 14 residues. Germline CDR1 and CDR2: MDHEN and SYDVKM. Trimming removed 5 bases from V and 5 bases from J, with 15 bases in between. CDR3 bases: TGTGCCAGCAGTCCACCTCTCGTCCGGGAGACCCAGTACTTC. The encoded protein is CASSPPLVRETQYF.

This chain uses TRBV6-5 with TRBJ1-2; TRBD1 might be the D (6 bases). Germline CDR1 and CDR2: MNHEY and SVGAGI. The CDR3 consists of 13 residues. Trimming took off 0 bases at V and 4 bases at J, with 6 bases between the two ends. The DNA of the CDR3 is TGTGCCAGCAGTTACTCAGGGGGCTATGGCTACACCTTC. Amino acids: CASSYSGGYGYTF.

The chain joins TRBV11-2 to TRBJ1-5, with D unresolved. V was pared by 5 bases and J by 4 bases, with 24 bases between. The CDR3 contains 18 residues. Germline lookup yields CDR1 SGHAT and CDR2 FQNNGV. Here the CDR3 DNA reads TGTGCCAGCAGCCTAATCGAGATAAACCCCAAACTAAATCAGCCCCAGCATTTT. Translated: CASSLIEINPKLNQPQHF.

CDR3 sequence (DNA): TGTGCCACCTCAACAGGGATTGAAGCTTTCTTT. This translates into CATSTGIEAFF. The chain joins TRBV28 to TRBJ1-1, with a weak D call TRBD1 (6 bases). The germline V gene encodes CDR1 MDHEN and CDR2 SYDVKM. Trimming cost V 10 bases and J 7 bases, with 13 bases left between them. The CDR3 extends over 11 amino acids. Full variable domain (remainder filled in from reference TRBV28 and TRBJ1-1): DVKVTQSSRYLVKRTGEKVFLECVQDMDHENMFWYRQDPGLGLRLIYFSYDVKMKEKGDIPEGYSVSREKKERFSLILESASTNQTSMYLCATSTGIEAFFGQGTRLTVV.

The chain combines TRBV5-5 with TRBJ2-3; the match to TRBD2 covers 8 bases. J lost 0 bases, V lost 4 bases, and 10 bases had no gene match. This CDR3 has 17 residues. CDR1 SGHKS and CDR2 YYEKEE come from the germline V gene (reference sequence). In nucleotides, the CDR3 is TGTGCCAGCAGCCCCTCCACCGGGACTAGTAGCACAGATACGCAGTATTTT. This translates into CASSPSTGTSSTDTQYF.

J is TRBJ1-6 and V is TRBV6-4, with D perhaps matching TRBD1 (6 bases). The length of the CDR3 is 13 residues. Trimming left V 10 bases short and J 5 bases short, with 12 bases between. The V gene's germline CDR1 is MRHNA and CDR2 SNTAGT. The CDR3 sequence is CANRQANNSPLHF. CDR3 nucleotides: TGTGCCAACCGACAGGCGAATAATTCACCCCTCCACTTT.

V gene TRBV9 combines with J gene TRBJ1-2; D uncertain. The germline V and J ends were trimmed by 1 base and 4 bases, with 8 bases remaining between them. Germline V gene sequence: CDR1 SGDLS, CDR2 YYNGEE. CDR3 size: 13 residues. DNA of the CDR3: TGTGCCAGCAGCGTAACCGGGAGCTATGGCTACACCTTC. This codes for CASSVTGSYGYTF.

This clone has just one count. The CDR3, as DNA: TGTGCCATCAGTGCGTCCGGGGGTTTGGGCACTGAAGCTTTCTTT. It specifies CAISASGGLGTEAFF. The gene calls are TRBV10-3 and TRBJ1-1, with D perhaps matching TRBD1 (5 bases). This CDR3 comprises 15 residues. The germline V and J ends were trimmed by 4 bases and 4 bases, with 16 bases remaining between them. Germline lookup yields CDR1 ENHRY and CDR2 SYGVKD.

The CDR3 DNA sequence: TGCGCCAGCAGCATCGACAGAGACCTCTCTGGGGCCAACGTCCTGACTTTC. It encodes CASSIDRDLSGANVLTF. The chain links TRBV5-1 to TRBJ2-6; possibly TRBD1 for D (5 bases). CDR1 is SGHRS, CDR2 YFSETQ, per germline. The V and J ends lost 4 bases and 0 bases respectively, with 14 bases between them. The CDR3 length is 17 residues.

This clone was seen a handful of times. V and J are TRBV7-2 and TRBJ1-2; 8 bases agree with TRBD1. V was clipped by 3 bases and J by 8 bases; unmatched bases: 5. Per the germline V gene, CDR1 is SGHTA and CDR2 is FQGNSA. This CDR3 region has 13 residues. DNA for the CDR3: TGTGCCAGCAGCTTTTCTCGGACAGGGGGCTACACCTTC. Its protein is CASSFSRTGGYTF.

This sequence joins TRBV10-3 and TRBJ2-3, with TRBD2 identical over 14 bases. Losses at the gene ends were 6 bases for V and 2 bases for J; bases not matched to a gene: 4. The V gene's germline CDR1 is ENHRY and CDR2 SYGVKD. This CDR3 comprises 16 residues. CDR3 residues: CAISLGLAGDTDTQYF. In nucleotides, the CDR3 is TGTGCCATCAGCCTGGGACTAGCGGGGGACACAGATACGCAGTATTTT.